The rows below give T cell receptor beta chains drawn from one sample of a study of resident and recirculating memory T cells in vitiligo. Profiled with immunoSEQ multiplex PCR; TCRdb holds only in-frame clones, not every one. There are tens of thousands of clones in the sample; around 92% occur only once, and about 4.8% lies in the top ten. Sequencing used blood. The receptors come from a male donor with vitiligo. CDR3s include the opening cysteine and the closing phenylalanine or tryptophan. A D gene is named only where the DNA matches it firmly. Only part of the rows carry a size: once, few, many, or a class if the clone is expanded.

D: NA
size: once
J: TRBJ1-2
V: TRBV7-3
CDR3: CASSPRGVDGYTF
DNA: TGTGCCAGCAGCCCTCGGGGGGTGGATGGCTACACCTTC

D: TRBD2
size: NA
J: TRBJ2-7
V: TRBV6-1
CDR3: CASLRGLAGSYEQYF
DNA: TGTGCCAGCCTTAGAGGACTAGCGGGATCCTACGAGCAGTACTTC

D: NA
size: once
J: TRBJ2-3
V: TRBV30
CDR3: CAWSTTRGTDTQYF
DNA: TGTGCCTGGAGTACTACCCGAGGAACAGATACGCAGTATTTT

D: NA
size: NA
J: TRBJ1-2
V: TRBV5-8
CDR3: CASSSRWRDDKDGYTF
DNA: TGTGCCAGCAGCTCCAGGTGGAGGGATGACAAGGATGGCTACACCTTC

D: TRBD1
size: NA
J: TRBJ1-1
V: TRBV5-1
CDR3: CASSSSEGAGTEAFF
DNA: TGCGCCAGCAGCTCCTCCGAGGGGGCAGGCACTGAAGCTTTCTTT

D: TRBD2
size: NA
J: TRBJ2-1
V: TRBV27
CDR3: CASSFPVIAGMHEQFF
DNA: TGTGCCAGCAGTTTCCCCGTGATAGCGGGGATGCATGAGCAGTTCTTC

D: TRBD1
size: NA
J: TRBJ2-7
V: TRBV5-4
CDR3: CASSVGTGTGYEQYF
DNA: TGTGCCAGCAGCGTGGGGACCGGGACAGGCTACGAGCAGTACTTC

D: NA
size: NA
J: TRBJ1-2
V: TRBV5-4
CDR3: CASSPGLNYGYTF
DNA: TGTGCCAGCAGCCCGGGTCTTAACTATGGCTACACCTTC

D: TRBD1
size: few
J: TRBJ1-2
V: TRBV27
CDR3: CASRPLNWDRRDGYTF
DNA: TGTGCCAGCCGTCCCCTAAATTGGGACAGACGGGATGGCTACACCTTC

D: NA
size: NA
J: TRBJ1-2
V: TRBV18
CDR3: CASLEGNGNGYTF
DNA: TGTGCCAGCTTGGAGGGGAACGGAAATGGCTACACCTTC

D: TRBD2
size: NA
J: TRBJ2-5
V: TRBV4-1
CDR3: CASSPEGLWSEETQYF
DNA: TGCGCCAGCAGCCCAGAGGGACTATGGAGCGAAGAGACCCAGTACTTC

D: TRBD2
size: NA
J: TRBJ2-7
V: TRBV4-1
CDR3: CASSPIPGGSYEQYF
DNA: TGCGCCAGCAGCCCTATCCCGGGAGGCTCCTACGAGCAGTACTTC

D: NA
size: NA
J: TRBJ2-7
V: TRBV10-1
CDR3: CASRGRGYEQYF
DNA: TGCGCCAGCAGGGGCCGGGGCTACGAGCAGTACTTC

D: NA
size: few
J: TRBJ1-1
V: TRBV9
CDR3: CASSDLTGNTEAFF
DNA: TGTGCCAGCAGTGATTTGACAGGGAACACTGAAGCTTTCTTT

D: NA
size: NA
J: TRBJ1-2
V: TRBV18
CDR3: CASSPSPGTNYGYTF
DNA: TGTGCCAGCTCACCTTCCCCGGGAACTAACTATGGCTACACCTTC

D: TRBD1
size: NA
J: TRBJ2-1
V: TRBV7-9
CDR3: CASSYLGQGIGGEQFF
DNA: TGTGCCAGCAGCTATTTAGGACAGGGGATTGGGGGTGAGCAGTTCTTC